The rows below give T cell receptor beta chains drawn from one sample of a study of OX40 agonist ivuxolimab in advanced cancers. Only in-frame clones appear in the TCRdb table, and some are missing; sequencing was by immunoSEQ multiplex PCR. This repertoire shows around 45,000 clones, roughly 90% found once; its top ten account for roughly 8.4%. Material: CD4+ or CD8+ T cells sorted from blood, obtained in a trial of the OX40 agonist ivuxolimab. Source of these receptors: an adult with an advanced solid tumor such as melanoma, head and neck, liver or kidney cancer. The CDR3 runs from the conserved cysteine through the conserved F or W. A D gene is named only where the DNA matches it firmly. Only part of the rows carry a size: once, few, many, or a class if the clone is expanded.

- | TRBJ2-7 | - | TRBV11-2 | CASSLGGSYEQYF | TGTGCCAGCAGCTTAGGGGGCTCCTACGAGCAGTACTTC
- | TRBJ2-1 | - | TRBV28 | CASSAARGEGGEQFF | TGTGCCAGCTCCGCCGCCCGGGGGGAGGGGGGTGAGCAGTTCTTC
- | TRBJ1-4 | - | TRBV10-1 | CASSEERGRYEKLFF | TGCGCCAGCAGTGAGGAGCGGGGGCGGTATGAAAAACTGTTTTTT
- | TRBJ1-5 | - | TRBV5-8 | CASSFGPGDQPQHF | TGTGCCAGCAGCTTTGGGCCAGGGGATCAGCCCCAGCATTTT
TRBD2 | TRBJ2-7 | - | TRBV19 | CASSISSSGPAYEQYF | TGTGCCAGTAGTATATCGTCTAGCGGGCCCGCCTACGAGCAGTACTTC
TRBD2 | TRBJ2-1 | - | TRBV19 | CASSPRSSGNYNEQFF | TGTGCCAGTAGCCCCCGTTCGAGCGGGAACTACAATGAGCAGTTCTTC
- | TRBJ1-1 | - | TRBV15 | CATSRDRSGSNTEAFF | TGTGCCACCAGCAGAGATAGGTCCGGGAGCAACACTGAAGCTTTCTTT
TRBD1 | TRBJ2-7 | once | TRBV7-2 | CASSLTGQSSYEQYF | TGTGCCAGCAGCTTAACGGGACAGAGCTCCTACGAGCAGTACTTC
TRBD1 | TRBJ2-5 | - | TRBV6-1 | CASRRQGTETQYF | TGTGCCAGCAGGAGACAGGGAACAGAGACCCAGTACTTC
- | TRBJ2-1 | - | TRBV29-1 | CSVEELVAQFF | TGCAGCGTTGAAGAACTAGTAGCGCAGTTCTTC
- | TRBJ1-2 | - | TRBV7-2 | CASSYRAYGYTF | TGTGCCAGCAGCTACAGGGCATATGGCTACACCTTC
- | TRBJ1-4 | - | TRBV28 | CASSSAGTSNEKLFF | TGTGCCAGCAGTTCGGCCGGGACAAGCAATGAAAAACTGTTTTTT
TRBD2 | TRBJ2-7 | - | TRBV28 | CASSFRLAGVGEQYF | TGTGCCAGCAGTTTTAGACTAGCGGGAGTCGGCGAGCAGTACTTC
- | TRBJ2-2 | - | TRBV7-3 | CASSAARGPTGELFF | TGTGCCAGCAGCGCCGCGCGGGGGCCCACCGGGGAGCTGTTTTTT
- | TRBJ2-7 | once | TRBV2 | CAAGASGVAYEQYF | TGTGCCGCTGGGGCATCGGGCGTAGCCTACGAGCAGTACTTC
TRBD2 | TRBJ2-2 | - | TRBV27 | CASRKPGLANTGELFF | TGTGCCAGCAGAAAACCGGGACTAGCGAACACCGGGGAGCTGTTTTTT
- | TRBJ1-4 | - | TRBV5-1 | CASSLGKINEKLFF | TGCGCCAGTTCCCTGGGGAAAATCAATGAAAAACTGTTTTTT
- | TRBJ1-5 | - | TRBV7-2 | CASSQRSNQPQHF | TGTGCCAGCAGCCAACGAAGCAATCAGCCCCAGCATTTT
TRBD2 | TRBJ2-7 | - | TRBV7-7 | CASSPYSGNSYEQYF | TGTGCTAGCAGCCCCTATAGCGGGAACTCCTACGAGCAGTACTTC
- | TRBJ2-7 | - | TRBV6-1 | CASSETGVYEQYF | TGTGCCAGCAGTGAGACGGGGGTCTACGAGCAGTACTTC
TRBD1 | TRBJ1-4 | - | TRBV5-1 | CASSGRDRGTTNEKLFF | TGCGCCAGCAGCGGCCGGGACAGGGGTACAACTAATGAAAAACTGTTTTTT
- | TRBJ2-7 | once | TRBV9 | CASSVAQAPGEQYF | TGTGCCAGCAGCGTAGCCCAGGCTCCGGGAGAGCAGTACTTC
- | TRBJ1-5 | - | TRBV5-1 | CASSLGRDTNQPQHF | TGCGCCAGCAGCTTGGGCCGGGACACAAATCAGCCCCAGCATTTT
- | TRBJ1-3 | - | TRBV11-2 | CASSERPNTIYF | TGTGCCAGCAGCGAACGTCCGAACACCATATATTTT
TRBD1 | TRBJ1-2 | - | TRBV6-1 | CASSVGQGANYGYTF | TGTGCCAGCAGTGTGGGACAGGGGGCTAACTATGGCTACACCTTC
- | TRBJ1-2 | - | TRBV30 | CAWSRDRIPDTF | TGTGCCTGGAGTCGAGACAGGATCCCCGACACCTTC
TRBD2 | TRBJ2-2 | - | TRBV5-1 | CASSLDPAGVTGELFF | TGCGCCAGCAGCTTGGATCCAGCGGGAGTCACCGGGGAGCTGTTTTTT
- | TRBJ1-2 | - | TRBV28 | CASYRATNYGYTF | TGTGCCAGCTACAGGGCCACTAACTATGGCTACACCTTC
- | TRBJ1-2 | once | TRBV18 | CASSPTQGYSGYTF | TGTGCCAGCTCACCGACACAGGGATACTCTGGCTACACCTTC
- | TRBJ2-3 | - | TRBV5-1 | CASSPDTDTQYF | TGCGCCAGCAGTCCTGACACAGATACGCAGTATTTT
- | TRBJ2-7 | - | TRBV7-9 | CASSPFGTADEQYF | TGTGCCAGCAGCCCCTTCGGGACGGCGGACGAGCAGTACTTC
- | TRBJ2-5 | - | TRBV7-4 | CASSPGPTQEIQYF | TGTGCCAGCAGCCCGGGACCTACCCAAGAGATCCAGTACTTC
- | TRBJ2-1 | - | TRBV29-1 | CSVVGVVAVKAPSYNEQFF | TGCAGCGTTGTGGGGGTGGTAGCCGTGAAGGCTCCCTCCTACAATGAGCAGTTCTTC
- | TRBJ2-7 | few | TRBV10-3 | CAITTGTLSYEQYF | TGTGCCATCACCACCGGGACTCTTTCCTACGAGCAGTACTTC
TRBD1 | TRBJ1-5 | - | TRBV19 | CASSTYRDRTAGQPQHF | TGTGCCAGTAGTACATATCGGGACAGGACCGCGGGTCAGCCCCAGCATTTT
- | TRBJ2-5 | - | TRBV11-3 | CASSSRGGAGVETQYF | TGTGCCAGCAGCTCCAGGGGGGGCGCGGGAGTGGAGACCCAGTACTTC
- | TRBJ2-1 | once | TRBV7-8 | CASSPRAGRYNEQFF | TGTGCCAGCAGCCCCCGAGCGGGCCGATACAATGAGCAGTTCTTC
- | TRBJ1-2 | - | TRBV5-1 | CASSPGPAQNYGYTF | TGCGCCAGCAGCCCCGGACCGGCACAAAACTATGGCTACACCTTC
TRBD2 | TRBJ2-1 | few | TRBV11-3 | CASSSKTRLAGSYNEQFF | TGTGCCAGCAGCTCCAAGACCCGTCTAGCGGGGTCCTACAATGAGCAGTTCTTC
- | TRBJ1-5 | - | TRBV6-1 | CASSDRDNQPQHF | TGTGCCAGCAGTGACAGGGACAATCAGCCCCAGCATTTT
- | TRBJ2-7 | - | TRBV11-2 | CASSRGLRREGEQYF | TGTGCCAGCTCCCGGGGTTTAAGGAGGGAAGGGGAGCAGTACTTC
TRBD1 | TRBJ2-4 | - | TRBV5-1 | CASSLEGQVNIQYF | TGCGCCAGCAGCTTGGAGGGACAGGTAAACATTCAGTACTTC
- | TRBJ2-1 | - | TRBV7-9 | CASSFTTGEEEQFF | TGTGCCAGCAGCTTTACAACAGGGGAGGAGGAGCAGTTCTTC
- | TRBJ2-3 | - | TRBV29-1 | CSVERQSTDTQYF | TGCAGCGTTGAAAGACAGTCCACAGATACGCAGTATTTT
- | TRBJ1-1 | - | TRBV29-1 | CSVAQGTNTEAFF | TGCAGCGTTGCCCAGGGGACGAACACTGAAGCTTTCTTT
- | TRBJ1-5 | - | TRBV30 | CAWSRASNQPQHF | TGTGCCTGGAGTCGGGCGAGCAATCAGCCCCAGCATTTT
TRBD1 | TRBJ1-5 | - | TRBV2 | CASSSTGGTGDQPQHF | TGTGCCAGCAGTTCGACGGGGGGGACAGGGGACCAGCCCCAGCATTTT
- | TRBJ1-1 | - | TRBV19 | CASSIRRVVDEAFF | TGTGCCAGTAGTATTCGAAGGGTTGTGGATGAAGCTTTCTTT
TRBD1 | TRBJ1-2 | once | TRBV18 | CASSPEGQGHYGYTF | TGTGCCAGCTCACCCGAAGGACAGGGACACTATGGCTACACCTTC
TRBD1 | TRBJ2-1 | - | TRBV9 | CASSGDRGLYNEQFF | TGTGCCAGCAGCGGAGACAGGGGACTCTACAATGAGCAGTTCTTC
- | TRBJ2-7 | few | TRBV10-3 | CAIQEPDRVPYEQYF | TGTGCCATCCAAGAACCGGACAGAGTCCCCTACGAGCAGTACTTC
- | TRBJ2-5 | - | TRBV19 | CASSIKGDLQETQYF | TGTGCCAGTAGTATTAAGGGGGACCTCCAAGAGACCCAGTACTTC
TRBD2 | TRBJ2-7 | few | TRBV27 | CASSSGGEQYF | TGTGCCAGCAGTTCGGGGGGCGAGCAGTACTTC
TRBD1 | TRBJ2-7 | - | TRBV30 | CAWGRRQGKSYEQYF | TGTGCCTGGGGCCGGCGACAGGGGAAATCCTACGAGCAGTACTTC
- | TRBJ1-1 | - | TRBV11-3 | CASSLVAGGNTEAFF | TGTGCCAGCAGCTTAGTAGCCGGGGGAAACACTGAAGCTTTCTTT